Sequencing of this T cell receptor (beta chain) was carried out in a study of read filtering for tumor transcriptome and immune sequencing. This clonotype has ten or more counts. The library was built from 400 ng RNA with molecular barcoded adaptors for alpha/delta and beta/gamma chains. TCRdb itself ran the reads through MiXCR, one entry per CDR3 protein. Counted here are tens of thousands of distinct CDR3 sequences, roughly 14% occurring once; the ten biggest clones make up under 55%. CDR1 is SGHRS and CDR2 is YFSETQ in the germline V gene. Trimming shortened V by 3 bases and J by 0 bases, and 9 bases separated the two germline ends. The CDR3 contains 15 residues.

The chain carries TRBV5-1 and TRBJ2-2; no reliable D call. This clonotype was sampled from a donor over 35 with multiple myeloma. Sequencing input: a population of CD138-negative cells sorted from bone marrow. The CDR3 reads CASSSGNTNTGELFF. In DNA, the CDR3 is TGCGCCAGCAGCTCAGGAAACACGAACACCGGGGAGCTGTTTTTT.